This T cell receptor beta chain is from a study of graft-versus-host responses after intestinal transplantation. About the study: Every transplant recipient was induced with anti-thymocyte globulin, then maintained on tacrolimus and steroids for about 3 years.

This clone was observed a few times. Generated by immunoSEQ multiplex PCR, the TCRdb table keeps only in-frame clones and is missing some. The table records about 19,000 clones, more than 65% of them present only once. CDR1 and CDR2 (germline): SGDLS, YYNGEE. This CDR3 is 15 amino acids long. The junction had 3 bases not matched to a gene; V was cut back by 0 bases and J by 2 bases. The genes are TRBV9 and TRBJ2-3, with 7 bases lining up with TRBD2. This clonotype was sampled from a human patient who received an intestinal transplant, so some T cells may come from the graft donor. The source was PBMCs, collected 14 days after transplant. This CDR3 reads CASSVAAGDTDTQYF. The CDR3 region has the DNA TGTGCCAGCAGCGTAGCCGCGGGAGACACAGATACGCAGTATTTT. Full variable domain (rest looked up from reference TRBV9 and TRBJ2-3): DSGVTQTPKHLITATGQRVTLRCSPRSGDLSVYWYQQSLDQGLQFLIQYYNGEERAKGNILERFSAQQFPDLHSELNLSSLELGDSALYFCASSVAAGDTDTQYFGPGTRLTVL.